These T cell receptor beta chains were read from a single sample in a study of blood T cells in healthy people across ages. MiXCR, applied by TCRdb to the 5' RACE reads, yields one record per CDR3 protein. The sample holds roughly 1,700,000 distinct CDR3 sequences, roughly 28% seen once. Sequencing was carried out using blood. The receptors shown here come from a young woman in good health. Both conserved end residues are part of each CDR3. D genes are given only for firm matches. Size is omitted from some rows. Given values are once, few, many or a class for expanded clones.

D,J,V,size,CDR3,DNA
NA,TRBJ2-4,TRBV29-1,NA,CSVEPGLKDIRYF,TGCAGCGTTGAACCAGGGCTCAAAGACATTCGGTACTTC
NA,TRBJ2-3,TRBV9,NA,CASSPPQDSTDTQYF,TGTGCCAGCAGCCCTCCCCAGGATAGCACAGATACGCAGTATTTT
NA,TRBJ2-7,TRBV7-6,NA,CASSLAGAPAGGYYEQYF,TGTGCCAGCAGCTTAGCGGGGGCACCAGCGGGTGGATACTACGAGCAGTACTTC
NA,TRBJ2-7,TRBV29-1,many,CSVDTGKGSYEQYF,TGCAGCGTGGATACAGGGAAGGGGTCCTACGAGCAGTACTTC
NA,TRBJ2-7,TRBV4-1,many,CASSQDGVREQYF,TGCGCCAGCAGCCAAGACGGGGTACGCGAGCAGTACTTC
NA,TRBJ2-1,TRBV2,NA,CASTGALNYEQFF,TGTGCCAGCACGGGAGCACTAAACTACGAGCAGTTCTTC
NA,TRBJ2-5,TRBV3-1,NA,CASSQEMNYQVGETQYF,TGTGCCAGCAGCCAAGAGATGAACTACCAGGTAGGGGAGACCCAGTACTTC
NA,TRBJ2-1,TRBV10-3,few,CAISESELGTGYNEQFF,TGTGCCATCAGTGAGTCGGAACTCGGAACGGGCTACAATGAGCAGTTCTTC
NA,TRBJ2-2,TRBV5-1,NA,CASSPRTVFGELFF,TGCGCCAGCAGTCCCCGGACAGTGTTCGGGGAGCTGTTTTTT
NA,TRBJ2-5,TRBV7-2,few,CASSLHGPRTERQETQYF,TGTGCCAGCAGTCTCCATGGACCACGGACGGAGCGGCAAGAGACCCAGTACTTC
NA,TRBJ2-4,TRBV28,NA,CASSFPNDIQYF,TGTGCCAGCAGTTTCCCAAACGACATTCAGTACTTC
TRBD1,TRBJ1-1,TRBV29-1,many,CSVEGRGEGTEAFF,TGCAGCGTTGAAGGCAGGGGGGAGGGCACTGAAGCTTTCTTT
NA,TRBJ1-6,TRBV5-1,few,CASSSFRQGEDSPLHF,TGCGCCAGCAGCTCCTTTCGCCAGGGAGAAGATTCACCCCTCCACTTT
NA,TRBJ2-7,TRBV11-2,few,CASSFVFGSSYEQYF,TGTGCCAGCAGCTTTGTTTTCGGAAGCTCCTACGAGCAGTACTTC
TRBD2,TRBJ2-1,TRBV12-3/TRBV12-4,NA,CASSYGTSGKSSYNGQFF,TGTGCCAGCAGTTATGGAACTAGCGGGAAGAGCTCCTACAATGGGCAGTTCTTC